The subject of this entry is one T cell receptor (beta chain). What it binds is not known. Use of 60 Vbeta and 13 Jbeta primers characterized the PCR. Assay used: immunoSEQ multiplex PCR; TCRdb lists only in-frame clones, some missing. The repertoire includes roughly 89,000 clones, more than 70% of them detected once, and 2% to 2.5% sits in the top ten. Nominally healthy donors were sampled, though unrecorded immune exposures were likely. This record comes from a study of cytomegalovirus exposure and HLA in healthy donors. Whole-study findings and limits: Among immune exposure information, only CMV serostatus was available. Presence/absence analyses supposed approximately even sequencing depth among donors. Around 18,000 TCR beta sequences were associated with HLA alleles at 0.05 false discovery rate in a later analysis.

V dropped 1 base and J dropped 5 bases, with 11 bases sitting between them. This CDR3 contains 14 residues. CDR1 MGHRA and CDR2 YSYEKL come from the germline V gene. The rearrangement uses TRBV4-1 and TRBJ2-5; D is possibly TRBD1 (6 bases). The TCR comes from a man aged 18 to 29 in good health and CMV-seronegative. Input material: PBMCs. The CDR3 loop is CASSQGEQGETQYF. The DNA for the CDR3 is TGCGCCAGCAGCCAAGGGGAACAGGGCGAGACCCAGTACTTC.